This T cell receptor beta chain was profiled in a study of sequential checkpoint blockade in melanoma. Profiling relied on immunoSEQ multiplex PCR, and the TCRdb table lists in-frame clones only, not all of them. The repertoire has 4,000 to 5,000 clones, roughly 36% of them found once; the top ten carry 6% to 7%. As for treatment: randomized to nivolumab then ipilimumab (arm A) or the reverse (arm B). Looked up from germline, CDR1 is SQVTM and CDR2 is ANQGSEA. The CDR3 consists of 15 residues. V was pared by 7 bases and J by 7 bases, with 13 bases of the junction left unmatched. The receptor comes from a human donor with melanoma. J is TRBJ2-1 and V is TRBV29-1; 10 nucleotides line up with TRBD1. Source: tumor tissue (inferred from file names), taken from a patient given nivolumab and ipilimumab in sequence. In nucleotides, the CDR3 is TGCAGCGCCTCTACCCGACAGGGGGCGACGAATGAGCAGTTCTTC. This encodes CSASTRQGATNEQFF.